Listed below are T cell receptor beta chains from one sample, sequenced in a study of blood T cell repertoires in COVID-19. Clones were read by immunoSEQ multiplex PCR, and TCRdb kept only the in-frame ones, dropping some. The table has some 14,000 clones, about 90% seen once. Sequencing was carried out using peripheral blood. The receptors here all came from a human donor in a cohort sampled during active COVID-19. CDR3s include the opening cysteine and the closing phenylalanine or tryptophan. A D gene is named only where the DNA matches it firmly.

>TRBJ2-2|TRBV6-5|TRBD1
CASSSDRGGSGELFF
>TRBJ1-5|TRBV5-6|TRBD1
CASSLGGTADNQPQHF
>TRBJ1-1|TRBV2|TRBD1
CASRRQGISSAEAFF
>TRBJ2-7|TRBV5-6|TRBD2
CASSSLAGAAGYEQYF
>TRBJ2-7|TRBV14|TRBD1
CASSQDIKDRTFYEQYF
>TRBJ2-2|TRBV5-5|NA
CASSLAANTGELFF
>TRBJ2-3|TRBV7-9|TRBD2
CASSPGLAGPSTDTQYF
>TRBJ1-6|TRBV27|NA
CASSYQKSYNSPLHF
>TRBJ2-1|TRBV25-1|NA
CASGRFLNEQFF
>TRBJ2-7|TRBV29-1|TRBD1
CSVVGQGGPREQYF
>TRBJ2-1|TRBV7-2|TRBD2
CASSPRSSGSLSEQFF
>TRBJ2-1|TRBV21-1|NA
CASSKERGETSGRVSLVGYRQFF
>TRBJ2-6|TRBV4-1|TRBD1
CASSQPTGQISGANVLTF
>TRBJ2-1|TRBV7-3|TRBD2
CASSAISGGANEQFF
>TRBJ2-7|TRBV9|TRBD1
CASSPSTGGRDEQYF
>TRBJ2-7|TRBV5-1|TRBD1
CASSPGTGTYEQYF
>TRBJ2-1|TRBV5-1|TRBD2
CASKNRTSVNEQFF
>TRBJ2-3|TRBV12-3/TRBV12-4|TRBD1
CASQGRGTDTQYF
>TRBJ1-5|TRBV28|TRBD1
CASSSSRSDRGPYSNQPQHF
>TRBJ2-3|TRBV5-4|NA
CASSLDWGVGTDTQYF
>TRBJ2-3|TRBV3-1/TRBV3-2|TRBD1
CASSQDRTGDGDTQYF
>TRBJ2-7|TRBV13|NA
CASSLQETKNYEQYF
>TRBJ2-1|TRBV2|NA
CASSGIGDSYNEQFF
>TRBJ2-1|TRBV6-6|TRBD2
CASSSSGRINEQFF
>TRBJ2-3|TRBV10-2|NA
CARAVSSTDTQYF
>TRBJ1-1|TRBV18|TRBD1
CASSHRTTGGDSEAFF
>TRBJ2-1|TRBV24-1|NA
CATSDLRDSGRFF
>TRBJ2-3|TRBV5-4|NA
CASSHRDPDTQYF
>TRBJ2-3|TRBV7-2|NA
CASSLVAFTDTQYF
>TRBJ1-4|TRBV9|NA
CASSVGQSNEKLFF
>TRBJ2-3|TRBV11-2|TRBD2
CASRPTAGYTDTQYF
>TRBJ1-5|TRBV6-2/TRBV6-3|NA
CASSYPAGLSNQPQHF
>TRBJ2-7|TRBV7-6|NA
CASSLVGAYEQYF
>TRBJ2-1|TRBV27|NA
CASSLDRFGEQFF
>TRBJ2-5|TRBV10-3|NA
CAISGLGDQETQYF
>TRBJ1-1|TRBV10-3|NA
CAISDGGAGNTEAFF
>TRBJ1-4|TRBV7-9|NA
CASSSIRGTNEKLFF
>TRBJ2-5|TRBV7-2|TRBD2
CASSWTSLETQYF
>TRBJ2-3|TRBV14|NA
CASSQGDFTDTQYF
>TRBJ2-7|TRBV13|TRBD2
CASSRGTSGYEQYF
>TRBJ1-2|TRBV28|TRBD1
CASSPDRANYGYTF
>TRBJ2-1|TRBV11-3|TRBD2
CASSTEGLAGNEQFF
>TRBJ1-4|TRBV18|NA
CASSTARGNEKLFF
>TRBJ1-2|TRBV7-3|TRBD1
CASSSAGGYGYTF
>TRBJ2-2|TRBV11-2|TRBD1
CASSFPGRTGGTGELFF